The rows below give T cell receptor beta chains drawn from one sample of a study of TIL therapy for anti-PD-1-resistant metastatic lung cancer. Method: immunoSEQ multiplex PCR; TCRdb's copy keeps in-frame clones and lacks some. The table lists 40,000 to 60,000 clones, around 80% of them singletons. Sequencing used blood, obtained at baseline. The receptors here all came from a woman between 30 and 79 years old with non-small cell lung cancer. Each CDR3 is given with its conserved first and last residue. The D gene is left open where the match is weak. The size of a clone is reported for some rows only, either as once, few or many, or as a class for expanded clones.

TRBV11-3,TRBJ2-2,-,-,CASSLSGTGELFF,TGTGCCAGCAGCTTGAGCGGCACCGGGGAGCTGTTTTTT
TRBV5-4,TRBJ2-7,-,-,CASSLQGGGYEQYF,TGTGCCAGCAGCTTGCAGGGGGGGGGCTACGAGCAGTACTTC
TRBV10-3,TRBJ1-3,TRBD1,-,CAISDARTGGNTIYF,TGTGCCATCAGTGATGCAAGGACAGGGGGAAACACCATATATTTT
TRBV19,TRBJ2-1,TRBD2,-,CATRVLAGGYNEQFF,TGTGCCACTAGGGTGCTAGCGGGAGGCTACAATGAGCAGTTCTTC
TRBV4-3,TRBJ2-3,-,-,CASSQGSLGSTDTQYF,TGCGCCAGCAGCCAAGGTTCCCTAGGGAGCACAGATACGCAGTATTTT
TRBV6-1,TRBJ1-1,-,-,CASSEASYTEAFF,TGTGCCAGCAGTGAAGCCTCATACACTGAAGCTTTCTTT
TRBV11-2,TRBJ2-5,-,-,CASSYPGGTAEETQYF,TGTGCCAGCAGCTATCCAGGCGGGACCGCCGAAGAGACCCAGTACTTC
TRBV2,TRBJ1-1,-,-,CASQNYLNTEAFF,TGTGCCAGCCAGAATTACCTGAACACTGAAGCTTTCTTT
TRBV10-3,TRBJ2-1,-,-,CAISESMSGDEQFF,TGTGCCATCAGTGAGTCGATGTCGGGGGATGAGCAGTTCTTC
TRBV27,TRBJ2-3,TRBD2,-,CASSSTSGSSTDTQYF,TGTGCCAGCAGTTCAACTAGCGGGAGCAGCACAGATACGCAGTATTTT
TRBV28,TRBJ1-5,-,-,CASSFWDSQHF,TGTGCCAGCAGTTTTTGGGATTCCCAGCATTTT
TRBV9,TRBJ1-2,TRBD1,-,CASSVSLTGQGRGCTF,TGTGCCAGCAGCGTTTCCCTTACCGGACAGGGTAGGGGCTGTACCTTC
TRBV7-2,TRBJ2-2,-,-,CASSLYEGGELFF,TGTGCCAGCAGCTTATATGAGGGCGGGGAGCTGTTTTTT
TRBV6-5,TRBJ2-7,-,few,CASVISDSVSYEQYF,TGTGCCAGCGTCATTTCGGACAGTGTATCCTACGAGCAGTACTTC
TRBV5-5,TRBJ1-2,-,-,CASTSLTLGVNYGYTF,TGTGCCAGCACTTCCCTTACCTTGGGGGTGAACTATGGCTACACCTTC
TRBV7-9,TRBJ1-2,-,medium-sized,CASLSVGGGYTF,TGTGCCAGCCTCTCAGTGGGAGGCGGCTACACCTTC
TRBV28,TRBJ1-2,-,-,CASSLRGSYGYTF,TGTGCCAGCAGTTTAAGGGGTTCCTATGGCTACACCTTC
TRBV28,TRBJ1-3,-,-,CASSRPGDHSGNTIYF,TGTGCCAGCAGCCGCCCCGGGGACCACTCTGGAAACACCATATATTTT
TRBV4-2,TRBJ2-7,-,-,CASSQDLGVVYEQYF,TGTGCCAGCAGCCAAGATCTAGGGGTGGTCTACGAGCAGTACTTC
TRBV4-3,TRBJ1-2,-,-,CASSQDPDSVRGYTF,TGCGCCAGCAGCCAAGATCCGGACTCGGTTAGAGGCTACACCTTC
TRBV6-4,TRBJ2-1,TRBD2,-,CASSDEGTSGYNEQFF,TGTGCCAGCAGTGACGAAGGGACTAGCGGGTACAATGAGCAGTTCTTC
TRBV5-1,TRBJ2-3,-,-,CASSLGGKGTDTQYF,TGCGCCAGCAGCTTAGGGGGGAAAGGCACAGATACGCAGTATTTT
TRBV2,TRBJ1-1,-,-,CASRAGPQDNPNTEAFF,TGTGCCAGCAGGGCCGGGCCACAAGATAACCCGAACACTGAAGCTTTCTTT
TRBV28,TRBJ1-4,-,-,CASSSGREKLFF,TGTGCCAGCAGTTCAGGGCGGGAAAAACTGTTTTTT
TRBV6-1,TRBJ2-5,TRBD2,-,CASSASGSEETQYF,TGTGCCAGCAGTGCTAGCGGGAGTGAGGAGACCCAGTACTTC
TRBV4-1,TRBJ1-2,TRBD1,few,CASSQEFETGSRGYTF,TGCGCCAGCAGCCAAGAGTTCGAGACAGGGTCGAGAGGCTACACCTTC
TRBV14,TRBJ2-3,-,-,CASSQDPSDTQYF,TGTGCCAGCAGCCAAGACCCGTCAGATACGCAGTATTTT
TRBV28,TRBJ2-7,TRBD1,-,CASSQRGTASYEQYF,TGTGCCAGCAGCCAAAGGGGGACAGCGTCCTACGAGCAGTACTTC
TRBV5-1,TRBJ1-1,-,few,CASSLDREAFF,TGCGCCAGCAGCTTGGACAGGGAAGCTTTCTTT
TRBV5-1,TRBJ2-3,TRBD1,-,CASSLAGTGGTDTQYF,TGCGCCAGCAGCTTGGCCGGGACAGGGGGGACAGATACGCAGTATTTT
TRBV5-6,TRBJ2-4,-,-,CASSPTGAKNIQYF,TGTGCCAGCAGCCCGACAGGAGCCAAAAACATTCAGTACTTC
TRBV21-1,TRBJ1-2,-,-,CASRWGNYGYTF,TGTGCCAGTAGATGGGGAAACTATGGCTACACCTTC
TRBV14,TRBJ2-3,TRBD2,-,CASSLLAGVDTQYF,TGTGCCAGCAGCCTGCTAGCGGGGGTGGATACGCAGTATTTT
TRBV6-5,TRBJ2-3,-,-,CASSYAYDRRTDTQYF,TGTGCCAGCAGTTACGCCTATGACAGGCGCACAGATACGCAGTATTTT
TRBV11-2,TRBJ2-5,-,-,CASSLLDSTGATQYF,TGTGCCAGCAGCTTGTTAGACTCGACGGGGGCGACCCAGTACTTC
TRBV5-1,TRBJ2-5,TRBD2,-,CASSWTSGRYQETQYF,TGCGCCAGCAGCTGGACTAGCGGGAGGTACCAAGAGACCCAGTACTTC
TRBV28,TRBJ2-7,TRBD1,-,CASSFPGQGAYEQYF,TGTGCCAGCAGTTTTCCGGGACAGGGGGCATACGAGCAGTACTTC
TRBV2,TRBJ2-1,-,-,CASSGTLETYNEQFF,TGTGCCAGCAGTGGGACACTTGAAACCTACAATGAGCAGTTCTTC
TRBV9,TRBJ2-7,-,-,CASSDSGSHEQYF,TGTGCCAGCAGCGACAGCGGGTCTCACGAGCAGTACTTC
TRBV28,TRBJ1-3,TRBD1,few,CASSPGTGTSGNTIYF,TGTGCCAGCAGCCCAGGGACAGGGACATCTGGAAACACCATATATTTT